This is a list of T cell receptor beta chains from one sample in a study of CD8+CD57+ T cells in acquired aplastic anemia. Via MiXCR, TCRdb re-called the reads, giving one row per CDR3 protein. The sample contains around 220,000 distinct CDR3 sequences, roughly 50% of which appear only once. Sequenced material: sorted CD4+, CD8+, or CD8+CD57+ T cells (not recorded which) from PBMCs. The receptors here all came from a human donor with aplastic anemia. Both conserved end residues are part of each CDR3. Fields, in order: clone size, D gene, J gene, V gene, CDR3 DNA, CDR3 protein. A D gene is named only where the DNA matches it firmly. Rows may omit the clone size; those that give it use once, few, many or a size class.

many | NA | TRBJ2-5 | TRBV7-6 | TGTGCCAGCAGTTTAACAGGGAGTGGGGAGACCCAGTACTTC | CASSLTGSGETQYF
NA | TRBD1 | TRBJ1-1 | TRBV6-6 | TGTGCCAGCAACAAACAGGGGACGAACACTGAAGCTTTCTTT | CASNKQGTNTEAFF
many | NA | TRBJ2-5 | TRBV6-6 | TGTGCCAGCAGTCCCCCGCCCTTTCAAGAGACCCAGTACTTC | CASSPPPFQETQYF
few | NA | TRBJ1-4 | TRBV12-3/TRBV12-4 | TGTGCCAGCAGTTTTTCGACCGCAGGTGCAAAACTGTTCTTT | CASSFSTAGAKLFF
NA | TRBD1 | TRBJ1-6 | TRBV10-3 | TGTGCCATCAGCGTGGGGGACAGCCGGTCCTATAATTCACCCCTCCACTTT | CAISVGDSRSYNSPLHF
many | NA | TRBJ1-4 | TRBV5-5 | TGTGCCAGCTCACTATGGGCAGGAGCTAATGAAAAACTGTTTTTT | CASSLWAGANEKLFF
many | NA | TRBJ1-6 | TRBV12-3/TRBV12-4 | TGTGCCAGCAGTTTGGGGGGGCTAAACAATTCACCCCTCCACTTT | CASSLGGLNNSPLHF
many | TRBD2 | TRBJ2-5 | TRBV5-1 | TGCGCCAGCAGCTTGTGGGGGGGTGAGACCCAGTACTTC | CASSLWGGETQYF
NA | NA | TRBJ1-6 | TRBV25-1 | TGTGCCAGCAGTGAATATCCCCAGGGAGTCTCACCCCTCCACTTT | CASSEYPQGVSPLHF
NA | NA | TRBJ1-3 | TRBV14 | TGTGCCAGCAGCCAAGACAGCATATATTTT | CASSQDSIYF
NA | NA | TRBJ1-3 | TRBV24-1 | TGTGCCACCAGTGACACGAGCTCTGGAAACACCATATATTTT | CATSDTSSGNTIYF
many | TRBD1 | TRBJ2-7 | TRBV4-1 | TGCGCCAGCAGCCGCGTGACAGGGGGCTACTACGAGCAGTACTTC | CASSRVTGGYYEQYF